This record looks at one T cell receptor (beta chain) sequence and its context. The same CDR3 can be traced to other DNA sequences in this sample. The sample comes from a study of blood T cell repertoires in COVID-19. Study details: Spain, Italy and the United States supplied samples that represented acute and convalescent COVID-19.

Method: immunoSEQ multiplex PCR; TCRdb's copy keeps in-frame clones and lacks some. The data hold about 200,000 clones, with about 86% observed a single time. All enrollees were about 18 to 95 years old and from about two dozen US areas. Sequenced input: PBMCs or T cells enriched from blood (not recorded which). This receptor was taken from a woman aged 45-65 years with acute COVID-19.

DNA of the CDR3: TGTGCCAGCAGCTCCCAAGCTCGGGGGGAAACTAATGAAAAACTGTTTTTT. It codes for CASSSQARGETNEKLFF. The rearrangement joins TRBV3-1 (or the pseudogene TRBV3-2) to TRBJ1-4, with a possible D match to TRBD1 (5 bases). CDR1 is LGHDT and CDR2 is YNNKEL in the germline V gene (reference sequence). The CDR3 contains 17 residues. The germline V and J ends were trimmed by 5 bases and 1 base, with 17 bases remaining between them.